This is a list of T cell receptor beta chains from one sample in a study of blood T cell repertoires in COVID-19. Libraries were prepared by immunoSEQ multiplex PCR; TCRdb keeps only in-frame clonotypes and omits some of them. The data show about 140,000 clones, 65% to 80% seen once. Sequencing was performed on peripheral blood. The receptors derive from a woman aged 55-75 years with acute or convalescent COVID-19. Each CDR3 is given with its conserved first and last residue. A D gene is named only where the DNA matches it firmly. Clone sizes are given selectively: once, few, many, or a class where the clone is expanded.

NA	NA	TRBJ2-7	TRBV28	CASSSLYEQYF	TGTGCCAGCAGTTCTCTCTACGAGCAGTACTTC
NA	TRBD2	TRBJ2-3	TRBV10-3	CAISELAGGASTDTQYF	TGTGCCATCAGTGAACTAGCGGGAGGGGCTAGCACAGATACGCAGTATTTT
NA	TRBD1	TRBJ1-1	TRBV7-3	CASSPLTGAPEAFF	TGTGCCAGCAGCCCCCTGACAGGGGCCCCTGAAGCTTTCTTT
NA	NA	TRBJ2-4	TRBV15	CATSSESKNIQYF	TGTGCCACCAGCAGCGAGTCCAAAAACATTCAGTACTTC
NA	NA	TRBJ2-7	TRBV7-2	CASSLRAYEQYF	TGTGCCAGCTCCTTGCGGGCCTACGAGCAGTACTTC
NA	TRBD1	TRBJ2-1	TRBV9	CASSLTGGMAGEQFF	TGTGCCAGCAGCCTTACAGGGGGCATGGCAGGGGAGCAGTTCTTC
NA	NA	TRBJ1-5	TRBV25-1	CASSELNQPQHF	TGTGCCAGCAGTGAATTAAATCAGCCCCAGCATTTT
NA	NA	TRBJ2-3	TRBV3-1/TRBV3-2	CASSQLRRTDTQYF	TGTGCCAGCAGCCAGTTAAGGAGGACAGATACGCAGTATTTT
NA	TRBD1	TRBJ2-1	TRBV4-1	CASRHSGGSYNEQFF	TGCGCCAGCAGGCATTCAGGGGGTTCCTACAATGAGCAGTTCTTC
few	TRBD1	TRBJ1-1	TRBV28	CASSFPRQGRTEAFF	TGTGCCAGCAGTTTTCCCCGACAGGGTCGAACTGAAGCTTTCTTT
NA	NA	TRBJ1-5	TRBV21-1	CASSNSGHRDRGLLRLRPQHF	TGTGCCAGCAGCAATAGCGGGCACCGGGACAGGGGGCTCCTACGTCTACGTCCCCAGCATTTT
NA	NA	TRBJ2-7	TRBV10-3	CAISESGGIGQYF	TGTGCCATCAGTGAGTCGGGGGGAATCGGGCAGTACTTC
NA	NA	TRBJ2-3	TRBV7-9	CASSLSAETSTDTQYF	TGTGCCAGCAGCTTATCCGCGGAGACTAGCACAGATACGCAGTATTTT
once	NA	TRBJ1-5	TRBV30	CAWSPGTGGNQPQHF	TGTGCCTGGAGTCCGGGGACTGGGGGGAATCAGCCCCAGCATTTT
few	TRBD1	TRBJ2-1	TRBV11-2	CASSFRTGTGEQFF	TGTGCCAGCAGCTTTAGGACAGGGACAGGGGAGCAGTTCTTC
NA	NA	TRBJ1-2	TRBV6-6	CASSGRDIYGYTF	TGTGCCAGCTCTGGCAGGGACATCTATGGCTACACCTTC
NA	TRBD1	TRBJ2-6	TRBV7-8	CASSLAGTGYSGANVLTF	TGTGCCAGCAGCTTAGCCGGGACAGGGTACTCTGGGGCCAACGTCCTGACTTTC
many	NA	TRBJ2-7	TRBV28	CASSSLETFPYYEQYF	TGTGCCAGCAGTTCGTTAGAAACTTTCCCCTACTACGAGCAGTACTTC
NA	NA	TRBJ1-5	TRBV6-5	CASQFRDTDNQPQHF	TGTGCCAGCCAATTCCGGGACACAGATAATCAGCCCCAGCATTTT
NA	NA	TRBJ2-1	TRBV19	CASGIVNEQFF	TGTGCCAGTGGCATTGTAAATGAGCAGTTCTTC
NA	NA	TRBJ2-2	TRBV5-1	CASSPKLTGELFF	TGCGCCAGCAGCCCGAAACTCACCGGGGAGCTGTTTTTT
NA	NA	TRBJ2-5	TRBV28	CASSSPARGAEETQYF	TGTGCCAGCAGTTCCCCAGCCCGGGGAGCGGAAGAGACCCAGTACTTC
NA	TRBD2	TRBJ2-1	TRBV27	CASNSGLAGGNEQFF	TGTGCCAGCAACTCGGGACTAGCGGGGGGAAATGAGCAGTTCTTC